This TCR beta chain is from a study of shared clonotypes between healthy human individuals. Points from the study as a whole: Donors were few, which limited the genetic and exposure-history diversity represented. Clonotype sharing across several donors was observed for approximately 5% of naive CD4 clonotypes.

Concerning this clone: Antigen specificity is unknown.

CDR3 length: 14 residues. Trimming left V 5 bases short and J 0 bases short, with 10 bases between. Germline V gene data show CDR1 as SGHVS and CDR2 as FNYEAQ. Several immunoSEQ plates held equal portions of the genomic DNA taken from each subset. Sequencing was performed with immunoSEQ multiplex PCR; in TCRdb, only in-frame clones are kept and a portion is missing. Seen here are 2 million to 2.5 million clones, roughly 90% observed once, and the top ten hold approximately 0.41%. Only Caucasian adults living in Nashville, Tennessee served as donors. The chain employs TRBV7-6 and TRBJ2-5; D is unresolved. The sequence was obtained from a man between 18 and 29 years old in good health. Some clones in this sample may be carry-over from other donors' samples. The specimen sequenced was naive CD4+ T cells from PBMCs. The subset: CD45RA+ positively selected. CDR3 sequence reads: CASSGDANQETQYF. Here the CDR3 DNA reads TGTGCCAGCAGCGGTGATGCGAACCAAGAGACCCAGTACTTC. Filled out from reference TRBV7-6 and TRBJ2-5, the complete variable domain reads GAGVSQSPRYKVTKRGQDVALRCDPISGHVSLYWYRQALGQGPEFLTYFNYEAQQDKSGLPNDRFSAERPEGSISTLTIQRTEQRDSAMYRCASSGDANQETQYFGPGTRLLVL.